This T cell receptor beta chain appears in the sequencing data of a study of control samples from healthy donors and cancer patients. This clone was seen only once. The repertoire was sequenced with immunoSEQ multiplex PCR; TCRdb's copy has only in-frame clones and lacks some. The data show approximately 50,000 clones, with 85% to 95% seen just once and 2% to 3% held by the top ten. Trimming cost V 1 base and J 7 bases, with 12 bases left between them. From germline, CDR1 is SGHRS and CDR2 YFSETQ. The CDR3 consists of 15 residues. Sequencing was performed on blood. The chain joins TRBV5-1 to TRBJ1-6; TRBD1 might be the D (5 bases). The clonotype comes from a man between 25 and 39 years old in good health. CDR3 nucleotides: TGCGCCAGCAGCTTGCAATGGGGACCGAATTCACCCCTCCACTTT. Translation: CASSLQWGPNSPLHF.